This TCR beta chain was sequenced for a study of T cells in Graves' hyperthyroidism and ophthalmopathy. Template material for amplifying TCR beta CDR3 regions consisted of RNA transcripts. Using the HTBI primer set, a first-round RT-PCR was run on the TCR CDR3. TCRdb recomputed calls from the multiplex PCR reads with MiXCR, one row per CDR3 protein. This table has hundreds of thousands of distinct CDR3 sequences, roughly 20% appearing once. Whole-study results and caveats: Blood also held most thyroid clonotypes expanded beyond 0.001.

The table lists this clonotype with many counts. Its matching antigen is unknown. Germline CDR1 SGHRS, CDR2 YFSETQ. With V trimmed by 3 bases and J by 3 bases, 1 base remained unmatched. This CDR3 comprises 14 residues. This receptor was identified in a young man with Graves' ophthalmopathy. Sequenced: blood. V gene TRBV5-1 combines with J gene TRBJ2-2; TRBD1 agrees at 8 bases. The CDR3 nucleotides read TGCGCCAGCAGCTCGGGACAGGACACCGGGGAGCTGTTTTTT. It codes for CASSSGQDTGELFF.